Listed below are T cell receptor beta chains from one sample, sequenced in a study of molecular identifiers for immune sequencing clone quantification. TCRdb fed the PCR reads into MiXCR, producing one record per CDR3 protein. This table holds more than 250,000 distinct CDR3 sequences, 20% to 25% found once. Sequencing used naive CD8+ T cells from blood, with Jurkat cell RNA spiked in. These TCRs come from a human donor in good health. Some libraries in this study had Jurkat cell RNA spiked in. Both conserved end residues are part of each CDR3. The order of the fields is J gene, clone size, V gene, D gene, CDR3 protein, CDR3 DNA. The D gene is left open where the match is weak. Where a row states a size, it is once, few, many or the class of an expanded clone; other rows omit it.

TRBJ1-2,many,TRBV12-3/TRBV12-4,.,CASSSGYWDYGYTF,TGTGCCAGCAGTTCAGGGTATTGGGACTATGGCTACACCTTC
TRBJ2-7,many,TRBV7-9,.,CASSLVGGSAYEQYF,TGTGCCAGCAGCTTAGTAGGGGGTAGCGCCTACGAGCAGTACTTC
TRBJ2-6,.,TRBV28,.,CAGSFRHGSSGANVLTF,TGTGCCGGCAGTTTCAGACACGGGTCCTCTGGGGCCAACGTCCTGACTTTC
TRBJ2-2,many,TRBV29-1,.,CSVVLGRRGNTGELFF,TGCAGCGTTGTTTTAGGGCGCAGGGGGAACACCGGGGAGCTGTTTTTT
TRBJ2-4,.,TRBV28,.,CASSPYRSSGRAKNIQYF,TGTGCCAGCAGTCCTTACCGGTCCAGTGGTCGGGCCAAAAACATTCAGTACTTC
TRBJ1-5,many,TRBV28,.,CASQPDSNQPQHF,TGTGCCAGCCAACCGGACAGCAATCAGCCCCAGCATTTT
TRBJ2-7,many,TRBV7-6,.,CASSYTDSVEQYF,TGTGCCAGCAGCTACACGGACAGCGTTGAGCAGTACTTC
TRBJ1-4,once,TRBV7-2,.,CACSPTIGEKLFF,TGTGCCTGCAGCCCGACCATAGGTGAAAAACTGTTTTTT
TRBJ2-3,.,TRBV7-2,TRBD2,CASSCQTSGRITDTQYF,TGTGCCAGCAGCTGCCAGACTAGCGGGAGGATCACAGATACGCAGTATTTT
TRBJ1-5,many,TRBV12-3/TRBV12-4,.,CASSPSPYRDGQPQHF,TGTGCCAGCAGTCCTTCCCCCTACAGGGATGGTCAGCCCCAGCATTTT
TRBJ2-5,many,TRBV28,.,CASSLSTQETQYF,TGTGCCAGCAGTTTGTCGACACAAGAGACCCAGTACTTC
TRBJ2-7,many,TRBV2,.,CASSDFGGSYEQYF,TGTGCCAGCAGTGACTTTGGGGGCAGCTACGAGCAGTACTTC
TRBJ2-1,few,TRBV11-2,TRBD2,CASSLSWDSSGFYNEQFF,TGTGCCAGCAGCTTATCCTGGGACTCTAGCGGGTTCTACAATGAGCAGTTCTTC
TRBJ1-5,many,TRBV4-1,.,CASSVVGSSNQPQHF,TGCGCCAGCAGTGTTGTGGGGAGTAGCAATCAGCCCCAGCATTTT
TRBJ2-7,many,TRBV11-3,TRBD2,CASSLTSGAHEQYF,TGTGCCAGCAGTTTGACTAGCGGGGCGCACGAGCAGTACTTC
TRBJ1-4,few,TRBV20-1,.,CSAPSRDGNEKLFF,TGCAGTGCCCCCTCCAGAGACGGAAATGAAAAACTGTTTTTT
TRBJ1-1,many,TRBV29-1,.,CSVLHRRGGQNTEAFF,TGCAGCGTCCTACACCGGAGGGGGGGGCAGAACACTGAAGCTTTCTTT
TRBJ2-7,many,TRBV4-1,TRBD1,CASSQGSGTGFEQYF,TGCGCCAGCAGCCAAGGGTCCGGGACAGGGTTCGAGCAGTACTTC
TRBJ2-7,many,TRBV20-1,.,CSAQSRDGPYEQYF,TGCAGTGCTCAGAGCCGGGACGGGCCCTACGAGCAGTACTTC
TRBJ2-2,many,TRBV12-3/TRBV12-4,TRBD1,CASSSRTGLEELFF,TGTGCCAGCAGTTCGCGGACAGGGCTAGAGGAGCTGTTTTTT
TRBJ2-3,many,TRBV12-3/TRBV12-4,TRBD2,CASGREGPADTQYF,TGTGCCAGCGGGCGGGAGGGCCCGGCAGATACGCAGTATTTT
TRBJ2-2,many,TRBV9,.,CASSVPIGAGGIQTGELFF,TGTGCCAGCAGCGTGCCGATCGGGGCTGGGGGGATTCAGACCGGGGAGCTGTTTTTT
TRBJ2-3,.,TRBV4-1,.,CASSQAGASTDTQYF,TGCGCCAGCAGCCAAGCCGGGGCTAGCACAGATACGCAGTATTTT
TRBJ2-4,many,TRBV20-1,.,CSAADYRNIQYF,TGCAGTGCTGCGGATTATCGGAACATTCAGTACTTC